A selection of T cell receptor beta chains follows, all from one sample in a study of identical twins. TCRdb used MiXCR to reprocess the 5' RACE reads, holding one entry per CDR3 protein. The sample contains a few hundred thousand distinct CDR3 sequences, around 20% of which appear only once. Specimen: naive T cells sorted from blood. The receptors were gathered from a man in his fifties or sixties in good health. CDR3s include the opening cysteine and the closing phenylalanine or tryptophan. D genes are given only for firm matches. Only part of the rows carry a size: once, few, many, or a class if the clone is expanded.

CDR3aa: CSAPGPRGNIQYF
CDR3nt: TGCAGTGCGCCGGGACCAAGAGGAAACATTCAGTACTTC
d_gene: .
abundance: .
j_gene: TRBJ2-4
v_gene: TRBV20-1

CDR3aa: CSARVWDRGYEQYF
CDR3nt: TGCAGTGCTAGAGTTTGGGACAGGGGCTACGAGCAGTACTTC
d_gene: TRBD1
abundance: .
j_gene: TRBJ2-7
v_gene: TRBV20-1

CDR3aa: CASSSQREPGELFF
CDR3nt: TGTGCCAGCAGCTCCCAGCGGGAGCCCGGGGAGCTGTTTTTT
d_gene: TRBD2
abundance: .
j_gene: TRBJ2-2
v_gene: TRBV7-9

CDR3aa: CASSPKGPSGYGYTF
CDR3nt: TGTGCCAGCTCACCAAAAGGGCCCTCCGGATATGGCTACACCTTC
d_gene: .
abundance: many
j_gene: TRBJ1-2
v_gene: TRBV18

CDR3aa: CASSDLREYTDTQYF
CDR3nt: TGTGCCAGCAGTGACTTGCGGGAGTACACAGATACGCAGTATTTT
d_gene: TRBD2
abundance: few
j_gene: TRBJ2-3
v_gene: TRBV2

CDR3aa: CASSLESTGNEQFF
CDR3nt: TGCGCCAGCAGCTTGGAGTCTACGGGTAATGAGCAGTTCTTC
d_gene: .
abundance: .
j_gene: TRBJ2-1
v_gene: TRBV5-1

CDR3aa: CASSSGLAGTIETQYF
CDR3nt: TGTGCCAGCAGTTCGGGACTAGCGGGGACGATAGAGACCCAGTACTTC
d_gene: TRBD2
abundance: .
j_gene: TRBJ2-5
v_gene: TRBV6-2/TRBV6-3

CDR3aa: CSRKRRLNSPLHF
CDR3nt: TGCAGCCGAAAACGACGGCTTAATTCACCCCTCCACTTT
d_gene: .
abundance: .
j_gene: TRBJ1-6
v_gene: TRBV20-1

CDR3aa: CASSKGGITYEQYF
CDR3nt: TGTGCCAGCAGCAAAGGGGGGATTACCTACGAGCAGTACTTC
d_gene: .
abundance: .
j_gene: TRBJ2-7
v_gene: TRBV7-2

CDR3aa: CASSLGLTATLGTGELFF
CDR3nt: TGTGCCAGCAGTTTAGGTCTCACCGCGACTCTAGGCACCGGGGAGCTGTTTTTT
d_gene: .
abundance: .
j_gene: TRBJ2-2
v_gene: TRBV12-3/TRBV12-4

CDR3aa: CSAREQGYSNQPQHF
CDR3nt: TGCAGTGCTAGAGAACAGGGGTATAGCAATCAGCCCCAGCATTTT
d_gene: TRBD1
abundance: .
j_gene: TRBJ1-5
v_gene: TRBV20-1

CDR3aa: CASSHQLYPGQNYEQYF
CDR3nt: TGCGCCAGCAGTCACCAACTATATCCGGGACAGAACTACGAGCAGTACTTC
d_gene: TRBD1
abundance: many
j_gene: TRBJ2-7
v_gene: TRBV4-3

CDR3aa: CASSLRPFRDRTYEQYF
CDR3nt: TGTGCCAGCAGCTTAAGACCCTTTAGGGACAGAACCTACGAGCAGTACTTC
d_gene: TRBD1
abundance: once
j_gene: TRBJ2-7
v_gene: TRBV7-9

CDR3aa: CATNNIPGQGSQETQYF
CDR3nt: TGTGCCACCAATAATATTCCGGGACAGGGGAGTCAAGAGACCCAGTACTTC
d_gene: TRBD1
abundance: .
j_gene: TRBJ2-5
v_gene: TRBV7-8

CDR3aa: CASSLSTGTVEKLFF
CDR3nt: TGTGCCAGCAGTTTATCGACCGGGACAGTTGAAAAACTGTTTTTT
d_gene: TRBD1
abundance: .
j_gene: TRBJ1-4
v_gene: TRBV27

CDR3aa: CASSLGGTRGNTIYF
CDR3nt: TGTGCCAGCAGCTTGGGCGGGACAAGAGGAAACACCATATATTTT
d_gene: .
abundance: .
j_gene: TRBJ1-3
v_gene: TRBV5-5

CDR3aa: CASSYGVLANTGELFF
CDR3nt: TGTGCCAGCAGTTACGGGGTTCTCGCGAACACCGGGGAGCTGTTTTTT
d_gene: .
abundance: .
j_gene: TRBJ2-2
v_gene: TRBV6-5

CDR3aa: CAIRPGGTDTQYF
CDR3nt: TGTGCCATCAGGCCAGGGGGCACAGATACGCAGTATTTT
d_gene: .
abundance: .
j_gene: TRBJ2-3
v_gene: TRBV10-3

CDR3aa: CASSQERTGRYSYGYTF
CDR3nt: TGTGCCAGCAGCCAAGAAAGGACAGGGAGGTATTCATATGGCTACACCTTC
d_gene: TRBD1
abundance: .
j_gene: TRBJ1-2
v_gene: TRBV4-2

CDR3aa: CSASMGDLLYQETQYF
CDR3nt: TGCAGTGCTAGTATGGGGGATCTGCTGTACCAAGAGACCCAGTACTTC
d_gene: .
abundance: few
j_gene: TRBJ2-5
v_gene: TRBV20-1

CDR3aa: CASSSYRAGNFHGVYEQYF
CDR3nt: TGTGCCAGCAGCTCCTACAGGGCAGGCAATTTTCACGGGGTCTACGAGCAGTACTTC
d_gene: .
abundance: many
j_gene: TRBJ2-7
v_gene: TRBV11-2

CDR3aa: CAWSSGRVWNIQYF
CDR3nt: TGTGCCTGGAGCTCAGGAAGGGTTTGGAACATTCAGTACTTC
d_gene: .
abundance: .
j_gene: TRBJ2-4
v_gene: TRBV30

CDR3aa: CASSHVRGREQFF
CDR3nt: TGTGCCAGCAGCCATGTCCGGGGGCGTGAGCAGTTCTTC
d_gene: .
abundance: few
j_gene: TRBJ2-1
v_gene: TRBV11-3

CDR3aa: CSAREGTAAQETQYF
CDR3nt: TGCAGTGCTAGAGAGGGAACGGCGGCCCAAGAGACCCAGTACTTC
d_gene: .
abundance: .
j_gene: TRBJ2-5
v_gene: TRBV20-1

CDR3aa: CASSQVASGLYEQYF
CDR3nt: TGCGCCAGCAGCCAAGTGGCGTCAGGTCTTTATGAGCAGTACTTC
d_gene: .
abundance: .
j_gene: TRBJ2-7
v_gene: TRBV4-3

CDR3aa: CASSTTGTYNEQFF
CDR3nt: TGCGCCAGCAGCACCACCGGGACCTACAATGAGCAGTTCTTC
d_gene: .
abundance: few
j_gene: TRBJ2-1
v_gene: TRBV5-1

CDR3aa: CASGLALGQGFPYEQYF
CDR3nt: TGTGCTAGTGGTTTGGCCTTGGGACAGGGGTTTCCCTACGAGCAGTACTTC
d_gene: TRBD1
abundance: many
j_gene: TRBJ2-7
v_gene: TRBV12-5

CDR3aa: CSAKGDIAYEQYF
CDR3nt: TGCAGTGCGAAAGGTGACATAGCCTACGAGCAGTACTTC
d_gene: .
abundance: few
j_gene: TRBJ2-7
v_gene: TRBV20-1

CDR3aa: CASSQEGAGEKLFF
CDR3nt: TGCGCCAGCAGCCAAGAGGGGGCAGGCGAAAAACTGTTTTTT
d_gene: .
abundance: few
j_gene: TRBJ1-4
v_gene: TRBV4-1

CDR3aa: CASSAHGGQGANVLTF
CDR3nt: TGTGCCAGCAGTGCCCACGGGGGGCAAGGGGCCAACGTCCTGACTTTC
d_gene: .
abundance: many
j_gene: TRBJ2-6
v_gene: TRBV6-4

CDR3aa: CASSQDIEGGNTGELFF
CDR3nt: TGTGCCAGCAGCCAAGATATCGAGGGGGGGAACACCGGGGAGCTGTTTTTT
d_gene: .
abundance: many
j_gene: TRBJ2-2
v_gene: TRBV4-2

CDR3aa: CSARDGQGKNEQFF
CDR3nt: TGCAGTGCTAGAGACGGACAGGGAAAGAATGAGCAGTTCTTC
d_gene: TRBD1
abundance: many
j_gene: TRBJ2-1
v_gene: TRBV20-1

CDR3aa: CASFGDSVTSGRSNEQFF
CDR3nt: TGTGCCAGCTTCGGGGACAGTGTGACTAGCGGGAGATCGAATGAGCAGTTCTTC
d_gene: TRBD2
abundance: .
j_gene: TRBJ2-1
v_gene: TRBV12-3/TRBV12-4

CDR3aa: CSARASPYYEQYF
CDR3nt: TGCAGCGCCAGGGCTAGCCCATACTACGAGCAGTACTTC
d_gene: .
abundance: many
j_gene: TRBJ2-7
v_gene: TRBV29-1

CDR3aa: CASSEAGPGTRLHF
CDR3nt: TGTGCCAGCAGTGAAGCCGGACCCGGGACACGGCTCCACTTT
d_gene: .
abundance: many
j_gene: TRBJ1-6
v_gene: TRBV2

CDR3aa: CASSLQSPTGELFF
CDR3nt: TGTGCCAGCAGCTTACAGTCCCCCACCGGGGAGCTGTTTTTT
d_gene: .
abundance: .
j_gene: TRBJ2-2
v_gene: TRBV7-9

CDR3aa: CAISDRTNTGELFF
CDR3nt: TGTGCCATCAGTGACAGAACGAACACCGGGGAGCTGTTTTTT
d_gene: .
abundance: few
j_gene: TRBJ2-2
v_gene: TRBV10-3

CDR3aa: CSAPGGTGTDTQYF
CDR3nt: TGCAGTGCTCCGGGTGGGACGGGCACAGATACGCAGTATTTT
d_gene: .
abundance: few
j_gene: TRBJ2-3
v_gene: TRBV20-1

CDR3aa: CASRSRGAVTYEQYF
CDR3nt: TGTGCCAGCAGATCGCGGGGGGCGGTGACCTACGAGCAGTACTTC
d_gene: TRBD2
abundance: .
j_gene: TRBJ2-7
v_gene: TRBV6-1

CDR3aa: CASSLSLAGGETQYF
CDR3nt: TGTGCCAGCAGCTTAAGTCTAGCGGGAGGAGAGACCCAGTACTTC
d_gene: TRBD2
abundance: few
j_gene: TRBJ2-5
v_gene: TRBV11-2

CDR3aa: CASSGMIAGGLTEQSF
CDR3nt: TGTGCCAGCAGTGGGATGATAGCGGGGGGGTTGACTGAGCAGTCCTTC
d_gene: TRBD2
abundance: .
j_gene: TRBJ2-1
v_gene: TRBV6-1

CDR3aa: CASNRGDGYTF
CDR3nt: TGTGCCTCCAACAGGGGTGATGGCTACACCTTC
d_gene: TRBD1
abundance: few
j_gene: TRBJ1-2
v_gene: TRBV30

CDR3aa: CASSQDPASGGAQINEQFF
CDR3nt: TGTGCCAGCAGCCAAGATCCAGCTAGCGGGGGGGCTCAAATAAATGAGCAGTTCTTC
d_gene: TRBD2
abundance: few
j_gene: TRBJ2-1
v_gene: TRBV4-2

CDR3aa: CASRVTGVNYGYTF
CDR3nt: TGTGCCAGCAGGGTGACAGGAGTTAACTATGGCTACACCTTC
d_gene: .
abundance: many
j_gene: TRBJ1-2
v_gene: TRBV12-3/TRBV12-4

CDR3aa: CSGRYGAYEQYF
CDR3nt: TGCAGCGGGCGGTACGGGGCCTACGAGCAGTACTTC
d_gene: .
abundance: .
j_gene: TRBJ2-7
v_gene: TRBV29-1

CDR3aa: CASSVGLAGENIQYF
CDR3nt: TGTGCCAGCAGCGTAGGTCTGGCGGGGGAAAACATTCAGTACTTC
d_gene: TRBD2
abundance: many
j_gene: TRBJ2-4
v_gene: TRBV9

CDR3aa: CASRGGTGSGETQYF
CDR3nt: TGTGCCAGCAGGGGGGGGACAGGGTCAGGGGAGACCCAGTACTTC
d_gene: TRBD1
abundance: few
j_gene: TRBJ2-5
v_gene: TRBV28

CDR3aa: CATSRLDRGVEETQYF
CDR3nt: TGTGCCACCAGCAGACTCGACAGGGGAGTCGAAGAGACCCAGTACTTC
d_gene: TRBD1
abundance: few
j_gene: TRBJ2-5
v_gene: TRBV15

CDR3aa: CASSKTGTGYYEQYF
CDR3nt: TGTGCCAGCAGCAAAACCGGGACAGGATACTACGAGCAGTACTTC
d_gene: TRBD1
abundance: many
j_gene: TRBJ2-7
v_gene: TRBV9

CDR3aa: CSASKGQPEQFF
CDR3nt: TGCAGTGCTAGCAAGGGACAGCCTGAGCAGTTCTTC
d_gene: TRBD1
abundance: .
j_gene: TRBJ2-1
v_gene: TRBV20-1

CDR3aa: CASSTQNSFGQFF
CDR3nt: TGTGCCAGCAGTACCCAGAACAGCTTTGGGCAGTTCTTC
d_gene: .
abundance: .
j_gene: TRBJ2-1
v_gene: TRBV6-1